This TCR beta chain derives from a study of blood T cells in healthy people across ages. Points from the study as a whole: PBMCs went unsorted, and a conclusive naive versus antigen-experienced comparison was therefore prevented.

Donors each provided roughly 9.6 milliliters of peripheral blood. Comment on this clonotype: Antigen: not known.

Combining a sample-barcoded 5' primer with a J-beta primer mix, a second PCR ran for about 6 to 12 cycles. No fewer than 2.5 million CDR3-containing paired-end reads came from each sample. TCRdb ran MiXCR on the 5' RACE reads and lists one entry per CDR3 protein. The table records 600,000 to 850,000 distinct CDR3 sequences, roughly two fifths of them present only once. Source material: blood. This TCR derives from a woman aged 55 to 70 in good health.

CDR3 DNA: TGTGCCAGCAGTTCTAGCGGGAGGGACCCCTACGAGCAGTACTTC. This sequence encodes CASSSSGRDPYEQYF. The V and J genes are TRBV7-9 and TRBJ2-4; 12 bases agree with TRBD2. The J call is uncertain, as TRBJ2-7 better fits the DNA end. The CDR3 spans 15 residues. CDR1 is SEHNR and CDR2 is FQNEAQ in the germline V gene (reference sequence).